A single sample is the source of the 2 T cell receptor beta chains below, sequenced in a study of blood T cell repertoires in COVID-19. TCRdb's table, derived via immunoSEQ multiplex PCR, lists solely in-frame clones and lacks some. Of roughly 250,000 clones in the sample, 70% to 90% were seen once. Input material: peripheral blood. Every receptor here comes from a human donor with COVID-19, enrolled during active disease. The donor label of this sample is uncertain.

The CDR3 sequence is CASSRLAGRGGGFREQYF. In DNA, the CDR3 is TGTGCCAGCAGCCGACTAGCGGGTCGGGGCGGGGGTTTTCGCGAGCAGTACTTC. The rearrangement uses TRBV7-9 and TRBJ2-7, with 10 bases fitting TRBD2. After removal of 5 bases from V and 6 bases from J, the junction contained 19 bases not matched to a gene. This CDR3 contains 18 residues. Germline assignment: CDR1 SEHNR and CDR2 FQNEAQ (reference sequence).

J is TRBJ2-1 and V is TRBV19; TRBD2 aligns across 9 bases. The CDR3 covers 15 residues. Germline V gene data show CDR1 as LNHDA and CDR2 as SQIVND (reference sequence). J was trimmed by 3 bases and V by 4 bases; bases with no gene match: 4. The CDR3 DNA follows: TGTGCCAGTAGTAGACTAGCGGAGTACTACAATGAGCAGTTCTTC. This encodes CASSRLAEYYNEQFF.